These T cell receptor beta chains were read from a single sample in a study of T cell responses to AZD1222 COVID-19 vaccine. The repertoire was sequenced with immunoSEQ multiplex PCR; TCRdb's copy has only in-frame clones and lacks some. The repertoire consists of about 180,000 clones, with 92% occurring once and the leading ten covering more than 1.5%. The material sequenced was peripheral blood, taken 28 days after the second AZD1222 dose. The receptors derive from an adult who received the AZD1222 COVID-19 vaccine. Each CDR3 is given with its conserved first and last residue. Each record gives: CDR3 protein, CDR3 DNA, D gene, V gene, clone size, J gene. D genes are given only for firm matches. The listing skips clone size in some rows; elsewhere it reads once, few, many or a size class.

CDR3aa: CASSFRTPAGTDTQYF; CDR3nt: TGTGCCAGCAGCTTTAGGACTCCTGCCGGCACAGATACGCAGTATTTT; d_gene: .; v_gene: TRBV3-1/TRBV3-2; abundance: .; j_gene: TRBJ2-3
CDR3aa: CASSPLSRAETQYF; CDR3nt: TGTGCCAGCAGCCCCCTTTCAAGGGCAGAGACCCAGTACTTC; d_gene: .; v_gene: TRBV3-1/TRBV3-2; abundance: once; j_gene: TRBJ2-5
CDR3aa: CASSFSLEKLFF; CDR3nt: TGTGCCAGCAGCTTTAGCCTCGAAAAACTGTTTTTT; d_gene: .; v_gene: TRBV7-9; abundance: .; j_gene: TRBJ1-4
CDR3aa: CASSSGQGGEKLFF; CDR3nt: TGTGCCAGCAGTTCCGGACAGGGTGGTGAAAAACTGTTTTTT; d_gene: TRBD1; v_gene: TRBV6-2/TRBV6-3; abundance: .; j_gene: TRBJ1-4
CDR3aa: CASSLFETSETQYF; CDR3nt: TGTGCCAGCAGCTTATTTGAGACTAGCGAGACCCAGTACTTC; d_gene: TRBD2; v_gene: TRBV7-9; abundance: .; j_gene: TRBJ2-5
CDR3aa: CASSNSGTSGRTTDTQYF; CDR3nt: TGTGCCAGTAGTAACTCCGGGACTAGCGGGAGAACCACAGATACGCAGTATTTT; d_gene: TRBD2; v_gene: TRBV19; abundance: few; j_gene: TRBJ2-3
CDR3aa: CAISAGYGYTF; CDR3nt: TGTGCCATCTCGGCAGGGTATGGCTACACCTTC; d_gene: .; v_gene: TRBV10-3; abundance: once; j_gene: TRBJ1-2
CDR3aa: CAISESGAGGYGYTF; CDR3nt: TGTGCCATCAGTGAGTCGGGTGCAGGGGGCTATGGCTACACCTTC; d_gene: TRBD1; v_gene: TRBV10-3; abundance: .; j_gene: TRBJ1-2
CDR3aa: CSKDSLKPLYEQYF; CDR3nt: TGCAGCAAGGACAGTCTTAAGCCTCTCTACGAGCAGTACTTC; d_gene: .; v_gene: TRBV29-1; abundance: .; j_gene: TRBJ2-7
CDR3aa: CASSHRGRTGWLDTEAFF; CDR3nt: TGTGCCAGCAGCCATAGAGGGAGGACAGGGTGGCTGGACACTGAAGCTTTCTTT; d_gene: TRBD1; v_gene: TRBV7-2; abundance: .; j_gene: TRBJ1-1
CDR3aa: CASTLAPYNSPLHF; CDR3nt: TGTGCCAGCACCCTTGCCCCCTATAATTCACCCCTCCACTTT; d_gene: .; v_gene: TRBV2; abundance: .; j_gene: TRBJ1-6
CDR3aa: CAWGPVWVTEAFF; CDR3nt: TGTGCCTGGGGGCCCGTCTGGGTGACTGAAGCTTTCTTT; d_gene: .; v_gene: TRBV30; abundance: .; j_gene: TRBJ1-1
CDR3aa: CASSQESVAPNYGYTF; CDR3nt: TGCGCCAGCAGCCAAGAAAGTGTCGCCCCTAACTATGGCTACACCTTC; d_gene: .; v_gene: TRBV4-3; abundance: .; j_gene: TRBJ1-2
CDR3aa: CASSLVGNNEQFF; CDR3nt: TGCGCCAGCAGCTTGGTCGGCAACAATGAGCAGTTCTTC; d_gene: .; v_gene: TRBV5-1; abundance: .; j_gene: TRBJ2-1
CDR3aa: CASSRGVGAGQPQHF; CDR3nt: TGTGCCAGCAGCCGAGGGGTAGGGGCAGGTCAGCCCCAGCATTTT; d_gene: .; v_gene: TRBV5-5; abundance: .; j_gene: TRBJ1-5
CDR3aa: CASSSYSDQPQHF; CDR3nt: TGTGCCAGCAGTTCTTACAGTGATCAGCCCCAGCATTTT; d_gene: .; v_gene: TRBV12-3/TRBV12-4; abundance: .; j_gene: TRBJ1-5
CDR3aa: CASSWGQAGGVASPLHF; CDR3nt: TGTGCCAGCAGCTGGGGACAGGCCGGAGGAGTTGCGTCACCCCTCCACTTT; d_gene: TRBD1; v_gene: TRBV5-4; abundance: .; j_gene: TRBJ1-6
CDR3aa: CASSFREADGYTF; CDR3nt: TGTGCCAGCAGTTTCCGGGAAGCGGATGGCTACACCTTC; d_gene: .; v_gene: TRBV12-3/TRBV12-4; abundance: .; j_gene: TRBJ1-2
CDR3aa: CASSQTAGPRGETQYF; CDR3nt: TGTGCCAGCAGCCAAACAGCGGGGCCTAGGGGGGAGACCCAGTACTTC; d_gene: .; v_gene: TRBV4-2; abundance: .; j_gene: TRBJ2-5
CDR3aa: CASRPGLAGQETQYF; CDR3nt: TGTGCCAGCCGGCCGGGACTAGCGGGCCAAGAGACCCAGTACTTC; d_gene: TRBD2; v_gene: TRBV19; abundance: .; j_gene: TRBJ2-5
CDR3aa: CASSLAPTASYGYTF; CDR3nt: TGCGCCAGCAGCTTGGCCCCGACAGCCAGCTATGGCTACACCTTC; d_gene: .; v_gene: TRBV5-1; abundance: .; j_gene: TRBJ1-2
CDR3aa: CASSLGQINTEAFF; CDR3nt: TGCGCCAGCAGCTTGGGCCAGATAAACACTGAAGCTTTCTTT; d_gene: .; v_gene: TRBV5-1; abundance: .; j_gene: TRBJ1-1
CDR3aa: CASGLPPRGVLAFEQYF; CDR3nt: TGTGCTAGTGGTTTGCCACCTCGAGGGGTCCTAGCCTTCGAGCAGTACTTC; d_gene: .; v_gene: TRBV12-5; abundance: .; j_gene: TRBJ2-7
CDR3aa: CASRRGARNQPQHF; CDR3nt: TGTGCCAGCAGGCGAGGGGCCCGCAATCAGCCCCAGCATTTT; d_gene: .; v_gene: TRBV28; abundance: .; j_gene: TRBJ1-5
CDR3aa: CASSEVSSSYNEQFF; CDR3nt: TGCGCCAGCAGTGAGGTTAGTTCATCCTACAATGAGCAGTTCTTC; d_gene: .; v_gene: TRBV10-2; abundance: .; j_gene: TRBJ2-1
CDR3aa: CASSQKVAPLDEQFF; CDR3nt: TGCGCCAGCAGCCAAAAAGTAGCGCCACTGGATGAGCAGTTCTTC; d_gene: .; v_gene: TRBV4-1; abundance: .; j_gene: TRBJ2-1
CDR3aa: CASSLIASGGHNEQFF; CDR3nt: TGTGCCAGCAGTTTAATCGCTAGCGGGGGCCACAATGAGCAGTTCTTC; d_gene: TRBD2; v_gene: TRBV27; abundance: .; j_gene: TRBJ2-1
CDR3aa: CASSLSGYVTRKLFF; CDR3nt: TGTGCCAGCAGCTTATCGGGGTATGTCACCCGAAAACTGTTTTTT; d_gene: .; v_gene: TRBV13; abundance: .; j_gene: TRBJ1-4
CDR3aa: CASSFWDRGIRSNQPQHF; CDR3nt: TGTGCCAGCAGCTTTTGGGACAGGGGAATTAGAAGCAATCAGCCCCAGCATTTT; d_gene: TRBD1; v_gene: TRBV7-8; abundance: .; j_gene: TRBJ1-5
CDR3aa: CASSLRGGYQETQYF; CDR3nt: TGCGCCAGCAGCTTGCGCGGGGGGTACCAAGAGACCCAGTACTTC; d_gene: TRBD2; v_gene: TRBV5-1; abundance: .; j_gene: TRBJ2-5
CDR3aa: CASRSRGSYEQYF; CDR3nt: TGTGCCAGTAGAAGCCGGGGATCCTACGAGCAGTACTTC; d_gene: .; v_gene: TRBV19; abundance: .; j_gene: TRBJ2-7
CDR3aa: CASSEKGFRAQIQYF; CDR3nt: TGTGCCAGCAGTGAAAAGGGTTTCAGGGCCCAAATTCAGTACTTC; d_gene: .; v_gene: TRBV28; abundance: .; j_gene: TRBJ2-4
CDR3aa: CASRDRGRRSEQYF; CDR3nt: TGTGCCAGCAGGGACAGGGGGCGTAGGAGCGAGCAGTACTTC; d_gene: .; v_gene: TRBV21-1; abundance: once; j_gene: TRBJ2-7
CDR3aa: CASGTVSSSGANVLTF; CDR3nt: TGTGCCAGCGGGACAGTCTCCAGCTCTGGGGCCAACGTCCTGACTTTC; d_gene: TRBD1; v_gene: TRBV28; abundance: once; j_gene: TRBJ2-6
CDR3aa: CASSQDSRGPPWTGELFF; CDR3nt: TGTGCCAGCAGCCAAGATAGTAGGGGACCCCCGTGGACCGGGGAGCTGTTTTTT; d_gene: .; v_gene: TRBV3-1/TRBV3-2; abundance: .; j_gene: TRBJ2-2
CDR3aa: CAWALQGSRVDTEAFF; CDR3nt: TGTGCCTGGGCCCTCCAGGGGTCCCGCGTCGACACTGAAGCTTTCTTT; d_gene: .; v_gene: TRBV30; abundance: once; j_gene: TRBJ1-1
CDR3aa: CASSLSGDLSEAFF; CDR3nt: TGTGCCAGCTCCTTGTCAGGGGATTTATCTGAAGCTTTCTTT; d_gene: .; v_gene: TRBV18; abundance: .; j_gene: TRBJ1-1
CDR3aa: CASSESVAAKNIQYF; CDR3nt: TGTGCCAGCAGCGAGTCGGTCGCAGCCAAAAACATTCAGTACTTC; d_gene: .; v_gene: TRBV6-5; abundance: few; j_gene: TRBJ2-4
CDR3aa: CASSLAVLTGTQYF; CDR3nt: TGTGCCAGCAGCTTAGCCGTGCTCACCGGGACGCAGTATTTT; d_gene: .; v_gene: TRBV7-9; abundance: .; j_gene: TRBJ2-3
CDR3aa: CASSQQGETKNIQYF; CDR3nt: TGCGCCAGCAGTCAACAAGGGGAGACCAAAAACATTCAGTACTTC; d_gene: .; v_gene: TRBV23-1; abundance: .; j_gene: TRBJ2-4
CDR3aa: CASSSLYGQNTEAFF; CDR3nt: TGTGCCAGCAGCTCCCTTTACGGCCAGAACACTGAAGCTTTCTTT; d_gene: .; v_gene: TRBV7-9; abundance: .; j_gene: TRBJ1-1
CDR3aa: CASSERATSYGYTF; CDR3nt: TGTGCCAGCAGTGAACGGGCCACTAGCTATGGCTACACCTTC; d_gene: .; v_gene: TRBV6-1; abundance: once; j_gene: TRBJ1-2
CDR3aa: CASSTQKVAGGEQFF; CDR3nt: TGTGCCAGTAGTACCCAGAAGGTAGCGGGGGGCGAGCAGTTCTTC; d_gene: TRBD2; v_gene: TRBV19; abundance: .; j_gene: TRBJ2-1
CDR3aa: CASSLDLTNEKLFF; CDR3nt: TGTGCCAGCAGTTTGGACTTAACTAATGAAAAACTGTTTTTT; d_gene: .; v_gene: TRBV6-5; abundance: .; j_gene: TRBJ1-4
CDR3aa: CASSSGTSGWDQEYF; CDR3nt: TGTGCCAGCAGCTCCGGGACTAGCGGGTGGGACCAGGAGTACTTC; d_gene: TRBD2; v_gene: TRBV7-8; abundance: .; j_gene: TRBJ2-7
CDR3aa: CASSRTSGRSFQETQYF; CDR3nt: TGTGCCAGCAGTAGGACTAGCGGTCGCTCATTCCAGGAGACCCAGTACTTC; d_gene: TRBD2; v_gene: TRBV2; abundance: .; j_gene: TRBJ2-5
CDR3aa: CASIRDRWTTEAFF; CDR3nt: TGTGCCAGCATCAGGGACAGGTGGACGACTGAAGCTTTCTTT; d_gene: TRBD1; v_gene: TRBV6-5; abundance: .; j_gene: TRBJ1-1
CDR3aa: CASSRTSGGSGELFF; CDR3nt: TGTGCCAGCTCTCGTACTAGCGGGGGTTCCGGGGAGCTGTTTTTT; d_gene: TRBD2; v_gene: TRBV18; abundance: few; j_gene: TRBJ2-2
CDR3aa: CASSSKAGPYYKVGYTF; CDR3nt: TGCGCCAGCAGCTCAAAGGCTGGACCGTACTATAAGGTTGGCTACACCTTC; d_gene: .; v_gene: TRBV4-1; abundance: few; j_gene: TRBJ1-2
CDR3aa: CATSRDLLAGGKNEQFF; CDR3nt: TGTGCCACCAGCAGAGATCTACTAGCGGGGGGGAAGAATGAGCAGTTCTTC; d_gene: TRBD2; v_gene: TRBV15; abundance: .; j_gene: TRBJ2-1
CDR3aa: CASSPFIGGGPYNEQFF; CDR3nt: TGTGCCAGCAGCCCCTTCATCGGGGGGGGCCCCTACAATGAGCAGTTCTTC; d_gene: TRBD2; v_gene: TRBV5-6; abundance: .; j_gene: TRBJ2-1
CDR3aa: CSVGEGKGEQYF; CDR3nt: TGCAGCGTTGGAGAGGGCAAGGGCGAGCAGTACTTC; d_gene: .; v_gene: TRBV29-1; abundance: .; j_gene: TRBJ2-7
CDR3aa: CASSSKGMGHTEAFF; CDR3nt: TGTGCCAGCAGCAGTAAGGGTATGGGACACACTGAAGCTTTCTTT; d_gene: .; v_gene: TRBV21-1; abundance: .; j_gene: TRBJ1-1
CDR3aa: CASSFRQMNTEAFF; CDR3nt: TGTGCCAGCAGCTTCAGACAGATGAACACTGAAGCTTTCTTT; d_gene: .; v_gene: TRBV7-9; abundance: .; j_gene: TRBJ1-1
CDR3aa: CASSFVSNYGYTF; CDR3nt: TGTGCCAGCAGTTTCGTTTCTAACTATGGCTACACCTTC; d_gene: .; v_gene: TRBV28; abundance: .; j_gene: TRBJ1-2